The next 30 T cell receptor beta chains were all read from a single sample in a study of CD8 T cells in ankylosing spondylitis. One entry per CDR3 protein, called by TCRdb with MiXCR from the 5' RACE reads. The sample lists 200,000 to 250,000 distinct CDR3 sequences, roughly a tenth seen once, with 21% in the top ten. The sample taken for sequencing was blood, either unsorted or a sorted T cell fraction (not recorded which). The receptors here all came from a male donor with ankylosing spondylitis or in good health (not recorded which).

This clonotype came up once. A read error is possible here, since a much larger clone lies one base away. V gene TRBV12-3 or TRBV12-4 combines with J gene TRBJ2-7; D may be TRBD1 or TRBD2 (5 bases each). The CDR3 totals 12 residues. CDR3 sequence: CASTQDRGEQHF. CDR3 bases: TGTGCCAGCACTCAAGATCGAGGGGAGCAGCACTTC.

To note about this clonotype: This clone may be a read error of a much larger clone one base away. This chain's CDR3 is CSAPGAPPYNEQFF. The CDR3 DNA is TGCAGTGCTCCAGGGGCCCCCCCCTACAATGAGCAGTTCTTC. The genes are TRBV20-1 and TRBJ2-1; TRBD1 might be the D (6 bases). The CDR3 has 14 residues. CDR1 and CDR2 from the germline V gene are DFQATT and SNEGSKA (reference sequence). V was clipped by 5 bases and J by 2 bases, with 13 bases between them.

At least ten counts were recorded for this clonotype. The chain carries TRBV6-5 and TRBJ1-1, with D maybe TRBD1 (6 bases). Trimming stripped 2 bases from V and 1 base from J, with 11 bases between. This CDR3 has 15 residues. The germline CDR1 and CDR2 sequences are MNHEY and SVGAGI. CDR3 protein: CASSYEGGRNTEAFF. CDR3 sequence (DNA): TGTGCCAGCAGTTACGAGGGGGGGCGGAACACTGAAGCTTTCTTT.

This clonotype was detected many times. This chain connects TRBV6-5 to TRBJ2-5; 14 bases map to TRBD2. V shed 7 bases, J shed 4 bases, and the junction held 11 bases outside the gene matches. From germline, CDR1 is MNHEY and CDR2 SVGAGI. CDR3 length: 17 amino acids. The CDR3 spells CASTYWGTSGGSETQYF. CDR3 DNA sequence: TGTGCCAGCACCTACTGGGGGACTAGCGGGGGTTCAGAGACCCAGTACTTC.

Only a few counts were recorded for this clonotype. The chain recombines TRBV11-1 with TRBJ2-1; the match to TRBD2 covers 10 bases. The CDR3 extends over 16 amino acids. CDR1 SGHAT and CDR2 FQDESV come from the germline V gene (reference sequence). Trimming cost V 5 bases and J 3 bases; bases outside gene matches: 7. The CDR3 DNA sequence: TGTGCCAGCAGCCCTCTTGCTAGCGGGGGCTACAATGAGCAGTTCTTC. Its protein product is CASSPLASGGYNEQFF.

This clonotype occurred many times. The chain carries TRBV5-1 and TRBJ1-4; D not certain. This CDR3 region has 14 residues. Germline values: CDR1 SGHRS, CDR2 YFSETQ. V gave up 0 bases and J gave up 5 bases, with 8 bases separating them. The CDR3 region has the DNA TGCGCCAGCAGCTTGGAGTACGCGAATGAAAAACTGTTTTTT. Its protein is CASSLEYANEKLFF.

This clonotype came up many times. This chain connects TRBV5-5 to TRBJ1-1, with D maybe TRBD1 (6 bases). V lost 1 base to trimming and J lost 0 bases, with 13 bases between them. The CDR3 contains 16 residues. Germline V gives CDR1 SGHKS, CDR2 YYEKEE (reference sequence). CDR3 nucleotide sequence: TGTGCCAGCAGCTTGTTTTCAGGGGCGATGAACACTGAAGCTTTCTTT. Its protein product is CASSLFSGAMNTEAFF.

This clonotype occurred many times. The chain combines TRBV13 with TRBJ2-7; 14 positions agree with TRBD2. V was clipped by 5 bases and J by 4 bases; unmatched bases: 7. Germline V gene sequence: CDR1 PRHDT, CDR2 FYEKMQ (reference sequence). The CDR3 is 16 amino acids. CDR3 DNA sequence: TGTGCCAGCAGCGAGGGACTAGCGGGGGCTGATTACGAGCAGTACTTC. This gives the protein CASSEGLAGADYEQYF.

This clonotype occurred a few times. The rearrangement uses TRBV5-5 and TRBJ2-2, with 10 bases fitting TRBD2. The CDR3 loop spans 18 amino acids. Unmatched junction bases numbered 10, after V lost 0 bases and J lost 5 bases. The germline gives CDR1 SGHKS, CDR2 YYEKEE (reference sequence). CDR3 nucleotides: TGTGCCAGCAGCTTGGCTCGGCTAGCGGGGGCCATAACCGGGGAGCTGTTTTTT. Residues: CASSLARLAGAITGELFF.

The table lists this clonotype with many counts. The chain uses TRBV7-8 and TRBJ1-5, with TRBD1 identical over 11 bases. This CDR3 has 15 amino acids. After removal of 1 base from V and 7 bases from J, the junction contained 3 bases not matched to a gene. Germline CDR1 and CDR2: SGHVS and FQNEAQ. CDR3 DNA sequence: TGTGCCAGCAGCTTAGGGACAGGGGGCCGACAGCCCCAGCATTTT. Residues: CASSLGTGGRQPQHF.

V and J are TRBV5-5 and TRBJ2-1, with D tentatively TRBD1 or TRBD2 (5 bases each). V lost 5 bases to trimming and J lost 12 bases, with 27 bases between them. In germline, CDR1 is SGHKS, CDR2 YYEKEE (reference sequence). The CDR3 is 16 amino acids. CDR3 coding DNA: TGTGCCAGCAGTCAATCCGGGACCGCTTCCGAGAGGGGGCAGTTCTTC. As protein: CASSQSGTASERGQFF.

In its sample, this clonotype was seen many times. The chain carries TRBV20-1 and TRBJ2-5; no clear D gene. CDR3 size: 14 residues. V was clipped by 4 bases and J by 5 bases, with 17 bases between them. CDR1 and CDR2 from the germline V gene are DFQATT and SNEGSKA (reference sequence). The chain's CDR3 is CSATRPKQLETQYF. The CDR3 DNA follows: TGCAGTGCTACCCGACCCAAACAATTGGAGACCCAGTACTTC.

This clonotype was observed many times. J is TRBJ1-1 and V is TRBV20-1; D gene unclear. Germline V gene data show CDR1 as DFQATT and CDR2 as SNEGSKA (reference sequence). The CDR3 is made up of 13 amino acids. V lost 3 bases and J lost 4, with 12 bases in between. This CDR3 is CSASSRRGTEAFF. The CDR3 DNA is TGCAGTGCTAGTAGCCGGCGGGGCACTGAAGCTTTCTTT.

This clonotype was detected ten times or more. This chain links TRBV12-3 or TRBV12-4 with TRBJ2-7; D not resolved. V lost 5 bases and J lost 0, with 5 bases in between. The CDR3 spans 12 residues. This CDR3 is CASSLGSYEQYF. CDR3 DNA sequence: TGTGCCAGCAGTCTAGGCTCCTACGAGCAGTACTTC.

This clonotype was recorded many times. V gene TRBV6-1 combines with J gene TRBJ2-7, with 11 nucleotides matching TRBD1. CDR3 size: 16 residues. V was pared by 2 bases and J by 5 bases, with 8 bases of the junction left unmatched. Per germline, CDR1 MNHNS and CDR2 SASEGT. DNA of the CDR3: TGTGCCAGCAGTGAAATCGACGGACAGGGGGCCCACGAGCAGTACTTC. This translates into CASSEIDGQGAHEQYF.

There are many counts of this clonotype. V gene TRBV20-1 combines with J gene TRBJ1-5; D gene ambiguous. The length of the CDR3 is 12 residues. Looked up from germline, CDR1 is DFQATT and CDR2 is SNEGSKA (reference sequence). The DNA of the CDR3 is TGCAGCGGTCGAACGGATGACCAGCCCCAGCATTTT. This encodes CSGRTDDQPQHF.

This sequence joins TRBV19 and TRBJ2-1; 7 bases map to TRBD1. V dropped 10 bases and J dropped 2; count of bases not matched to a gene: 11. This CDR3 region has 15 residues. The germline gives CDR1 LNHDA, CDR2 SQIVND (reference sequence). In DNA, the CDR3 is TGTGCCATTTCCGAGAGGACAGGTCCCTACAATGAGCAGTTCTTC. This encodes CAISERTGPYNEQFF. The full variable domain, in which reference TRBV19 and TRBJ2-1 provide the parts outside the CDR3, is DGGITQSPKYLFRKEGQNVTLSCEQNLNHDAMYWYRQDPGQGLRLIYYSQIVNDFQKGDIAEGYSVSREKKESFPLTVTSAQKNPTAFYLCAISERTGPYNEQFFGPGTRLTVL.

This clonotype appeared many times. J is TRBJ2-1 and V is TRBV11-2, with D possibly TRBD1 on 5 matching bases. The germline CDR1 and CDR2 sequences are SGHAT and FQNNGV. V was pared by 2 bases and J by 9 bases, with 8 bases between. The CDR3 runs 12 residues. Here the CDR3 DNA reads TGTGCCAGCAGCTTAAAAGGGGCTGAGCAGTTCTTC. It encodes CASSLKGAEQFF.

J is TRBJ1-1 and V is TRBV18, with D unresolved. The CDR3 covers 14 residues. The V gene lost 3 bases and the J gene lost 7 bases, with 15 bases spanning the gap. The germline V gene encodes CDR1 KGHSH and CDR2 LQKENI. The CDR3 coding sequence is TGTGCCAGCTCACCCGCCTCACGGTTTAGTGAAGCTTTCTTT. Amino acids: CASSPASRFSEAFF.

The sample holds many counts of this clonotype. The CDR3 sequence: CASSFSRNVPPLHF. The CDR3 DNA sequence: TGTGCCAGCAGTTTTAGTAGAAACGTTCCACCCCTCCACTTT. The chain has TRBV28 and TRBJ1-6; D unresolved. The V gene's germline CDR1 is MDHEN and CDR2 SYDVKM. V was cut by 3 bases and J by 11 bases, with 14 bases left in between. This CDR3 contains 14 residues.

The chain links TRBV20-1 to TRBJ2-3, with D perhaps assigned TRBD1 or TRBD2 (6 bases each). Trimming removed 5 bases from V and 5 bases from J, with 14 bases in between. The germline CDR1 and CDR2 sequences are DFQATT and SNEGSKA (reference sequence). CDR3 length: 13 amino acids. CDR3: CSALLGGQDTQYF. Here the CDR3 DNA reads TGCAGTGCTCTTCTTGGGGGGCAAGATACGCAGTATTTT.

This clonotype appeared many times. This chain connects TRBV15 to TRBJ2-3, with D tentatively TRBD2 (5 bases). The V gene's germline CDR1 is LNHNV and CDR2 YYDKDF (reference sequence). V lost 3 bases, J lost 2 bases, and 12 bases lay in between. This CDR3 has 15 residues. The CDR3 sequence is CATSSFSDYTDTQYF. In DNA form, the CDR3 reads TGTGCCACCAGCAGTTTTAGCGATTACACAGATACGCAGTATTTT.

This clonotype showed up many times. The chain carries TRBV5-1 and TRBJ2-3; 15 nucleotides line up with TRBD2. The V gene's germline CDR1 is SGHRS and CDR2 YFSETQ. The length of the CDR3 is 16 residues. Trimming removed 3 bases from V and 1 base from J; junction bases left unmatched: 0. DNA for the CDR3: TGCGCCAGCAGCTGGACTAGCGGGGGGGGCACAGATACGCAGTATTTT. Protein sequence: CASSWTSGGGTDTQYF.

This clonotype was detected ten times or more. The chain joins TRBV20-1 to TRBJ1-1; D unresolved. This CDR3 contains 13 residues. Per germline, CDR1 DFQATT and CDR2 SNEGSKA (reference sequence). The CDR3 here is CRASPGLNTEAFF. Written as DNA, the CDR3 is TGCAGGGCCTCGCCAGGCCTGAACACTGAAGCTTTCTTT.

This clonotype was recorded a few times. The chain joins TRBV13 to TRBJ2-2; no firm D call. V lost 3 bases, J lost 1 base, and 9 bases lay in between. Germline V gene sequence: CDR1 PRHDT, CDR2 FYEKMQ (reference sequence). This CDR3 region has 15 residues. The CDR3 loop is CASSFTAWNTGELFF. The CDR3 DNA reads TGTGCCAGCAGCTTTACCGCTTGGAACACCGGGGAGCTGTTTTTT.

This clonotype appeared a few times. This chain connects TRBV5-5 to TRBJ1-5; a weak D match, TRBD1 (6 bases). The germline V gene encodes CDR1 SGHKS and CDR2 YYEKEE (reference sequence). The CDR3 runs to 15 residues. Trimming stripped 4 bases from V and 1 base from J, with 12 bases between. The DNA for the CDR3 is TGTGCCAGCAGCCTCGGACAGTTGAGCAATCAGCCCCAGCATTTT. Its protein is CASSLGQLSNQPQHF.

The chain joins TRBV14 to TRBJ1-1; D remains unclear. The CDR3 length is 13 residues. Germline V CDR1 and CDR2: SGHDN, FVKESK. V shed 0 bases and J shed 10 bases, with 12 bases lying between them. The CDR3 loop is CASSQEEHLPAFF. CDR3 sequence (DNA): TGTGCCAGCAGCCAAGAAGAGCATCTTCCAGCTTTCTTT.

Many counts were recorded for this clonotype. The chain has TRBV5-4 and TRBJ2-1; 9 nucleotides match TRBD2. V dropped 0 bases and J dropped 4; count of bases not matched to a gene: 8. Germline loops: CDR1 SGHNT, CDR2 YYREEE (reference sequence). The CDR3 is 17 amino acids. The CDR3 DNA reads as TGTGCCAGCAGCTTGGGGGTTTTGCGGGGGGGGTACAATGAGCAGTTCTTC. Protein product: CASSLGVLRGGYNEQFF.

Ten or more counts support this clonotype. V and J are TRBV12-3 or TRBV12-4 and TRBJ1-5, with 8 bases lining up with TRBD1. CDR3 length: 15 residues. The J segment lost 1 base and the V segment lost 6 bases, leaving 5 bases of the junction unmatched. The CDR3 DNA is TGTGCCAGCAGCCCGACAGGGGAGAGCAATCAGCCCCAGCATTTT. Translating gives CASSPTGESNQPQHF.

The chain has TRBV6-1 and TRBJ2-7; D is uncertain. This CDR3 has 14 residues. The germline CDR1 and CDR2 sequences are MNHNS and SASEGT. V lost 5 bases, J lost 3 bases, and 14 bases lay in between. Written as DNA, the CDR3 is TGTGCCAGCAGTCCTAACGGGCCAAACTACGAGCAGTACTTC. Translated, it gives CASSPNGPNYEQYF.